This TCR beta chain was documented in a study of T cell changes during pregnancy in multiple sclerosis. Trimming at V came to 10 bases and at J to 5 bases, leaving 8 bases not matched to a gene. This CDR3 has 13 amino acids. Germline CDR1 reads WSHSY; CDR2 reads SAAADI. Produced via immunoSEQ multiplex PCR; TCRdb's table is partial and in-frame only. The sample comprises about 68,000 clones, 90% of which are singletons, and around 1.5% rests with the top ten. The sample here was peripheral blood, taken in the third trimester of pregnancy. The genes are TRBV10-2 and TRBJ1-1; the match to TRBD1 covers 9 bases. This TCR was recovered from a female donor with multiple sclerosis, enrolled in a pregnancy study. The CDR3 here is CAITGGMGTEAFF. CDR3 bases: TGCGCCATCACAGGGGGCATGGGTACTGAAGCTTTCTTT.